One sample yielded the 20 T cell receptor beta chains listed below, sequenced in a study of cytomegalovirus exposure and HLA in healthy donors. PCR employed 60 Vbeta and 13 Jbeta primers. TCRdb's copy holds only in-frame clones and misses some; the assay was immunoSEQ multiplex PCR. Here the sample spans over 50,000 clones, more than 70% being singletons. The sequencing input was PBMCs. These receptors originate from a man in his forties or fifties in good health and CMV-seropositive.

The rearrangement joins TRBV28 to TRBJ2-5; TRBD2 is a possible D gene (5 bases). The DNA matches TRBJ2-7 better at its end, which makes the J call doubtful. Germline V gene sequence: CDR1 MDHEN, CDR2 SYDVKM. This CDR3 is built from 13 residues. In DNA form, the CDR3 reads TGTGCCAGCAGTTCGAGGGTCCCCGGCGAGCAGTACTTC. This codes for CASSSRVPGEQYF.

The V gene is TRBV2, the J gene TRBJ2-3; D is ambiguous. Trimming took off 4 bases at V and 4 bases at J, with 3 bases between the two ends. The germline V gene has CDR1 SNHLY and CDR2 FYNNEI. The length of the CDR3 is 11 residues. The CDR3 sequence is CASSGADTQYF. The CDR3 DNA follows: TGTGCCAGCAGTGGCGCAGATACGCAGTATTTT.

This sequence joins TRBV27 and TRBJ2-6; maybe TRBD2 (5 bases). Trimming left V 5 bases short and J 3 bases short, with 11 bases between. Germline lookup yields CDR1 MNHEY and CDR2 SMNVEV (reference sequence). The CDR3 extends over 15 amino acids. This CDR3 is CASSPLAGGANVLTF. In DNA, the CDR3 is TGTGCCAGCAGTCCCCTAGCCGGTGGGGCCAACGTCCTGACTTTC.

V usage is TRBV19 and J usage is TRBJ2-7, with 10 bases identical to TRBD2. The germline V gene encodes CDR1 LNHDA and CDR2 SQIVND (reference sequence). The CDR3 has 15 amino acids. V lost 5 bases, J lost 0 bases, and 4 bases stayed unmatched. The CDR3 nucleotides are TGTGCCAGTAGTTGGTCTAGCGGGAGCTCCTACGAGCAGTACTTC. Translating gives CASSWSSGSSYEQYF.

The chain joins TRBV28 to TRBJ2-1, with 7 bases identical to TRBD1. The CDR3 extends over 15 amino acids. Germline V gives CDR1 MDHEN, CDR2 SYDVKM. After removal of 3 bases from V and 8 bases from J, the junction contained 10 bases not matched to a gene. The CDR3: CASSFLRGQLDEQFF. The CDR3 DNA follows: TGTGCCAGCAGTTTCTTGAGGGGGCAGTTGGATGAGCAGTTCTTC. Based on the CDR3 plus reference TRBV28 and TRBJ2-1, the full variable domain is DVKVTQSSRYLVKRTGEKVFLECVQDMDHENMFWYRQDPGLGLRLIYFSYDVKMKEKGDIPEGYSVSREKKERFSLILESASTNQTSMYLCASSFLRGQLDEQFFGPGTRLTVL.

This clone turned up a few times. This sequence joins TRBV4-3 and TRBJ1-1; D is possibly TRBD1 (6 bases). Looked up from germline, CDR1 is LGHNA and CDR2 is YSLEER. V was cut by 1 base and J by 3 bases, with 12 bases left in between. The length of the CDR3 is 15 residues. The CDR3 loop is CASSQGVGGYTEAFF. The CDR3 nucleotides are TGCGCCAGCAGCCAAGGGGTAGGGGGTTACACTGAAGCTTTCTTT.

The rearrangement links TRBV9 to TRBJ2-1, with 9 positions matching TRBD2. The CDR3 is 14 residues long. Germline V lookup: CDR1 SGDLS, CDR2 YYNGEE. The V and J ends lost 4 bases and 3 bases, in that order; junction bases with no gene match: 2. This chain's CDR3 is CASSRGGGYNEQFF. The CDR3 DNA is TGTGCCAGCAGCCGCGGGGGGGGCTACAATGAGCAGTTCTTC.

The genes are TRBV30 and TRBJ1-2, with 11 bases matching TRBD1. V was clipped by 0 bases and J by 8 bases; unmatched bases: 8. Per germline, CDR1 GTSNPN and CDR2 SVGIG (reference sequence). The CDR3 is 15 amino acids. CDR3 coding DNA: TGTGCCTGGAGTGTACTCAGGACAGGGGGCAGGGGCTACACCTTC. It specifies CAWSVLRTGGRGYTF.

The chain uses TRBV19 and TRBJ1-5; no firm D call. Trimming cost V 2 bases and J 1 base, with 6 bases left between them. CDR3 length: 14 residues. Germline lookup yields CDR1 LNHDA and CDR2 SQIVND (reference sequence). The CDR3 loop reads CASSILGSNQPQHF. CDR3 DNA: TGTGCCAGTAGTATACTAGGCAGCAATCAGCCCCAGCATTTT.

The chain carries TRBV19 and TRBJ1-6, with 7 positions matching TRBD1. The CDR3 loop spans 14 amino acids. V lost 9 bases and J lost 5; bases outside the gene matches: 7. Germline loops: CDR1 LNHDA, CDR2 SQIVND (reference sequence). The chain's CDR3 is CASCRDRNNSPLHF. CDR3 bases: TGTGCCAGCTGCCGGGACAGAAATAATTCACCCCTCCACTTT.

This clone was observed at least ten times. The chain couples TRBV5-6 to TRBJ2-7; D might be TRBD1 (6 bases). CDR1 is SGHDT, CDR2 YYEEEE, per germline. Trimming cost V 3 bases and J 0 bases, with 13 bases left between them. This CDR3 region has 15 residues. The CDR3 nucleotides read TGTGCCAGCAGCTCCCAGGGGCCCAGCTCCTACGAGCAGTACTTC. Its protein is CASSSQGPSSYEQYF.

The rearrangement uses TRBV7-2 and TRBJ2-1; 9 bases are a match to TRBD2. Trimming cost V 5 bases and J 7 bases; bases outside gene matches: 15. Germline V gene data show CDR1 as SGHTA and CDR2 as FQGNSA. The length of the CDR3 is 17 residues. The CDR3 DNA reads TGTGCCAGCAGCCCTACATTACTAGCGGGTCGAAGTAATGAGCAGTTCTTC. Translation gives CASSPTLLAGRSNEQFF.

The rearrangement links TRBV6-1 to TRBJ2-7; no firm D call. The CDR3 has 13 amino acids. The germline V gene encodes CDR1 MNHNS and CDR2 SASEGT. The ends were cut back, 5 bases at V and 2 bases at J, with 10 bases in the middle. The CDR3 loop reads CASSLTVAYEQYF. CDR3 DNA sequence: TGTGCCAGCAGTCTCACGGTAGCCTACGAGCAGTACTTC.

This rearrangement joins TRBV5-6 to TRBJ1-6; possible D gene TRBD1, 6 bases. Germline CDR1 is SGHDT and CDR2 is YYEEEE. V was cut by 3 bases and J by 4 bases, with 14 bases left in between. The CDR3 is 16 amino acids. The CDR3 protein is CASSSGAGGYNSPLHF. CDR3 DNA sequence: TGTGCCAGCAGCTCAGGGGCTGGGGGATATAATTCACCCCTCCACTTT.

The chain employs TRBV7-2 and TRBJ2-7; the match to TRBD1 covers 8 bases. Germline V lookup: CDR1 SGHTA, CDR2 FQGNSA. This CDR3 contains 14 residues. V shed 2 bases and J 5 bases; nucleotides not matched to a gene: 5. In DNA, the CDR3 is TGTGCCAGCAGCTTACGGACAGGGTGGGACGAGCAGTACTTC. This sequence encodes CASSLRTGWDEQYF. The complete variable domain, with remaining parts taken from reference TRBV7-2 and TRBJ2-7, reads GAGVSQSPSNKVTEKGKDVELRCDPISGHTALYWYRQSLGQGLEFLIYFQGNSAPDKSGLPSDRFSAERTGGSVSTLTIQRTQQEDSAVYLCASSLRTGWDEQYFGPGTRLTVT.

CDR3 in amino acids: CASSPGSTYEQYF. In DNA, the CDR3 is TGTGCCAGCAGCCCCGGGAGTACCTACGAGCAGTACTTC. The rearrangement uses TRBV28 and TRBJ2-7; TRBD2 is a possible D gene (6 bases). The CDR3 runs to 13 residues. The V gene lost 6 bases and the J gene lost 2 bases, with 11 bases spanning the gap. CDR1 and CDR2 from the germline V gene are MDHEN and SYDVKM. The full variable domain, rest sourced from reference TRBV28 and TRBJ2-7, is DVKVTQSSRYLVKRTGEKVFLECVQDMDHENMFWYRQDPGLGLRLIYFSYDVKMKEKGDIPEGYSVSREKKERFSLILESASTNQTSMYLCASSPGSTYEQYFGPGTRLTVT.

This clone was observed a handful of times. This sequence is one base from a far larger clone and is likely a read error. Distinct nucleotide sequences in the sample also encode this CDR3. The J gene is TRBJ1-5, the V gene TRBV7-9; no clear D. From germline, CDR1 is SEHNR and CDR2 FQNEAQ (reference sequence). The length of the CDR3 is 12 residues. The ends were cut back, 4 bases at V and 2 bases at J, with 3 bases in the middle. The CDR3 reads CASSSGNQPQHF. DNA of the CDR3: TGTGCCAGCAGCTCAGGCAATCAGCCCCAGCATTTT. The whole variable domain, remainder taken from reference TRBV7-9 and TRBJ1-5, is DTGVSQNPRHKITKRGQNVTFRCDPISEHNRLYWYRQTLGQGPEFLTYFQNEAQLEKSRLLSDRFSAERPKGSFSTLEIQRTEQGDSAMYLCASSSGNQPQHFGDGTRLSIL.

The DNA of the CDR3 is TGTGCCAGCAGCGTAGAGCAGGGGAGAACCGGGGAGCTGTTTTTT. Translating gives CASSVEQGRTGELFF. The chain employs TRBV9 and TRBJ2-2; possibly TRBD1 for D (6 bases). Trimming cost V 0 bases and J 5 bases, with 11 bases left between them. Germline CDR1 reads SGDLS; CDR2 reads YYNGEE. This CDR3 comprises 15 residues.

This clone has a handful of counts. Here the CDR3 DNA reads TGTGCCAGCAGTGGGACTAGCGGGGACACCGGGGAGCTGTTTTTT. This translates into CASSGTSGDTGELFF. The chain is built from TRBV6-4 and TRBJ2-2, with 12 positions matching TRBD2. This CDR3 is 15 amino acids long. Germline V lookup: CDR1 MRHNA, CDR2 SNTAGT. Trimming removed 4 bases from V and 3 bases from J; junction bases left unmatched: 0.

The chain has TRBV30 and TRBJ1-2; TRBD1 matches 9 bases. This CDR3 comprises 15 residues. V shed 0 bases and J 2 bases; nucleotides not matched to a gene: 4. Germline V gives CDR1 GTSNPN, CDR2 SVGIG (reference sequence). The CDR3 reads CAWSVRDRANYGYTF. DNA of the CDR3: TGTGCCTGGAGTGTACGGGACAGGGCGAACTATGGCTACACCTTC.